Included here is one T cell receptor beta chain sequence, with context. Trimming cost V 2 bases and J 7 bases, with 15 bases left between them. The germline V gene encodes CDR1 MNHEY and CDR2 SMNVEV (reference sequence). The CDR3 runs 15 residues. The data stem from a study of blood T cell repertoires in COVID-19. Turning to the study itself: Sources were T cells, B-cell-depleted T cells, or PBMCs; the material itself was cDNA or gDNA.

Authors' data handling: Amplified reference gene primers provided the basis for estimating nucleated cell counts. Using immunoSEQ multiplex PCR, the repertoire was profiled, and TCRdb retains in-frame clones only, with some absent. The D gene and trimming were derived from the DNA, and the V and J assignments and clone size from that table. The repertoire holds about 170,000 clones, with less than 90% as singletons. Enrollees, about 18 to 95 years old, lived in 24 US areas. The TCR originated in a woman aged 45-65 years who had recovered from COVID-19. The V call is TRBV27, the J call TRBJ1-5; tentatively, D is TRBD1 (5 bases). The sequencing sample was made of PBMCs or T cells enriched from blood (not recorded which). The CDR3 nucleotides are TGTGCCAGCAGTTTAAGGCGGGGGGGAGGGCAGCCCCAGCATTTT. Its translation is CASSLRRGGGQPQHF.